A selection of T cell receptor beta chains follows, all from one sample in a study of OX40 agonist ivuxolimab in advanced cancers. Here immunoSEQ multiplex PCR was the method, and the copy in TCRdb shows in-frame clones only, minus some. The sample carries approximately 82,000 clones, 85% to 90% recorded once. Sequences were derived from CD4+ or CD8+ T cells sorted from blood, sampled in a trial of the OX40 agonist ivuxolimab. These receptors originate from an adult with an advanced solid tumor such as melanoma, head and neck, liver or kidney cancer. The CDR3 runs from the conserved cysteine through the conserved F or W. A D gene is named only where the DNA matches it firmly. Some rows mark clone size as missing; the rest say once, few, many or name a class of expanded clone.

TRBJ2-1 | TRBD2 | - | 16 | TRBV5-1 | CASRLPGTSGNSEQFF | TGCGCCAGCAGACTCCCAGGGACTAGCGGGAATAGTGAGCAGTTCTTC
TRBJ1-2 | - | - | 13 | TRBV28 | CASRGSGNYGYTF | TGTGCCAGTAGAGGTTCGGGTAACTATGGCTACACCTTC
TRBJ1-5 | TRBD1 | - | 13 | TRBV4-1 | CASSRQGEQPQHF | TGCGCCAGCAGCCGACAGGGGGAGCAGCCCCAGCATTTT
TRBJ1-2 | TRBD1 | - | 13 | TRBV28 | CASVQGGDYGYTF | TGTGCCAGCGTACAGGGGGGAGACTATGGCTACACCTTC
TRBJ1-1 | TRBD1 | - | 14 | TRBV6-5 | CASRARQGRTEAFF | TGTGCCAGCAGGGCCCGACAGGGGAGGACTGAAGCTTTCTTT
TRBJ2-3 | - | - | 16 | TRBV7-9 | CASSPRLGLGTDTQYF | TGTGCCAGCAGCCCAAGACTGGGGCTGGGCACAGATACGCAGTATTTT
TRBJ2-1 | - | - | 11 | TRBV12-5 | CASAETYEQFF | TGTGCTAGTGCCGAAACCTATGAGCAGTTCTTC
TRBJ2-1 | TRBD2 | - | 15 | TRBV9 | CASSPRLARGNEQFF | TGTGCCAGCAGCCCTAGACTAGCGAGGGGCAATGAGCAGTTCTTC
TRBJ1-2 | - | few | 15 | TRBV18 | CASSPPPSRNYGYTF | TGTGCCAGCTCACCCCCTCCGTCCCGTAACTATGGCTACACCTTC
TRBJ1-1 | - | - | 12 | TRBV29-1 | CSACGGSFEAFF | TGCAGCGCCTGCGGGGGATCATTTGAAGCTTTCTTT
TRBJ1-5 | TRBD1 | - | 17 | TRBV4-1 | CASSQRGSRGQNQPQHF | TGCGCCAGCAGCCAAAGGGGTAGCAGGGGGCAGAATCAGCCCCAGCATTTT
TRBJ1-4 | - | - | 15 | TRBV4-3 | CASSQDVWGVRELFF | TGCGCCAGCAGCCAAGATGTTTGGGGGGTGAGGGAACTGTTTTTT
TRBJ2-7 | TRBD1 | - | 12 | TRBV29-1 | CSGRQGTHEQYF | TGCAGCGGACGACAGGGAACCCACGAGCAGTACTTC
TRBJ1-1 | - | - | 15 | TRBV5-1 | CASSLDQGMNTEAFF | TGCGCCAGCAGCTTGGATCAGGGGATGAACACTGAAGCTTTCTTT
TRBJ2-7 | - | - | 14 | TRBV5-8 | CASSRGDYYSEQYF | TGTGCCAGCAGCAGAGGGGATTACTACAGCGAGCAGTACTTC
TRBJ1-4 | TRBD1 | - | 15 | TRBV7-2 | CASSPGQGANEKLFF | TGTGCCAGCAGCCCAGGACAGGGGGCTAATGAAAAACTGTTTTTT
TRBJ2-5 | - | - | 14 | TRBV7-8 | CASSLEVIEETQYF | TGTGCCAGCAGCTTAGAGGTTATAGAAGAGACCCAGTACTTC
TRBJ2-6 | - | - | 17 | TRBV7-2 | CASSFGGPSSGANVLTF | TGTGCCAGCAGCTTCGGGGGGCCGAGCTCTGGGGCCAACGTCCTGACTTTC
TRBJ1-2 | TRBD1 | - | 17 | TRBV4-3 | CASSQSGGQSVSYGYTF | TGCGCCAGCAGCCAATCTGGGGGACAGAGTGTATCCTATGGCTACACCTTC
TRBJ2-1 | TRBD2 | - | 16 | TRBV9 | CASSRLGLAGLDEQFF | TGTGCCAGCAGCAGACTCGGACTAGCGGGATTGGATGAGCAGTTCTTC
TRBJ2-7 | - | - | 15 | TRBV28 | CASRPPGTGSREQYF | TGTGCCAGCAGGCCCCCCGGGACCGGGTCGCGGGAGCAGTACTTC
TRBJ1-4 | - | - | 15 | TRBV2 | CASSEVRVGGEKLFF | TGTGCCAGCAGTGAAGTGAGGGTGGGAGGTGAAAAACTGTTTTTT
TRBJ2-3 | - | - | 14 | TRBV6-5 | CASSYSRSTDTQYF | TGTGCCAGCAGTTACTCCCGGAGCACAGATACGCAGTATTTT
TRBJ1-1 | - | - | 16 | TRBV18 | CASSPNPGRLNTEAFF | TGTGCCAGCTCACCAAACCCGGGACGGCTGAACACTGAAGCTTTCTTT
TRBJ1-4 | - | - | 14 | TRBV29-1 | CSVTSGTRSEKLFF | TGCAGCGTTACTTCCGGGACAAGAAGTGAAAAACTGTTTTTT
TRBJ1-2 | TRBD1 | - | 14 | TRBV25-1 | CASSEYGTAYGYTF | TGTGCCAGCAGTGAGTACGGGACAGCCTATGGCTACACCTTC
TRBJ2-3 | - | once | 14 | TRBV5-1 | CASSSDRPTDTQYF | TGCGCCAGCAGCTCGGACCGACCCACAGATACGCAGTATTTT